This T cell receptor (beta chain) was found in a study of CD8 T cells in ankylosing spondylitis. Findings and limits, study-wide: With a CD8+ phenotype, disease-linked clones were relatively rare in peripheral blood.

A word on this clonotype: Its antigen is as yet unknown. This may be a read error: a much more frequent sequence differs by one nucleotide.

TCRdb re-analysed the 5' RACE reads in MiXCR, keeping a single row per CDR3 protein. The profile shows some 250,000 distinct CDR3 sequences, around 9.2% of them singletons. Trimming took off 8 bases at V and 1 base at J, with 12 bases between the two ends. Germline CDR1 and CDR2: SGHRS and YFSETQ. This CDR3 is 14 amino acids long. The V and J genes are TRBV5-1 and TRBJ2-2; no reliable D call. This receptor was taken from a male donor with ankylosing spondylitis or in good health (not recorded which). Sequences were obtained from blood, either unsorted or a sorted T cell fraction (not recorded which). CDR3 DNA sequence: TGCGCCAGGAGCCTGGAACTGAACACCGGGGAGCTGTTTTTT. It codes for CARSLELNTGELFF.